This T cell receptor (beta chain) emerged from a study of cytomegalovirus exposure and HLA in healthy donors (dated by TCRdb to 2016 to 2017). Background on the whole study: According to an earlier analysis of 450 to 650 of the donors, about 170 million T cells yielded 90 million to 130 million unique TCR beta sequences and approximately 280 Gb of sequence data. The study used immunosequencing to profile the T cell repertoires of 666 subjects and linked those repertoires to cytomegalovirus serostatus. A later analysis re-analyzed previously published TCR beta repertoires from approximately 670 donors and added high-resolution HLA genotyping to study TCR occurrence patterns. High-throughput TCR immunosequencing, statistical association of individual TCRs with disease status, and machine learning were combined to predict cytomegalovirus infection status. Across roughly 420 genotyped donors of the cohort, an average of roughly 250,000 unique TCR beta nucleotide sequences per donor were sequenced, and roughly a sixth of those sequences were non-productive. An earlier analysis of 500 to 750 of the donors applied high-throughput TCR beta sequencing to assess whether each TCR beta V gene segment acted as functional or pseudogenic. Class I and class II HLA loci were covered by the typing at four-digit resolution. A separate validation cohort of over a hundred different subjects was used in addition to the approximately 670-subject first cohort. The study aimed to test whether signatures of past pathogen exposure could be identified by cataloging public T cell receptors. A later genetic analysis took genome-wide SNP genotypes for about 55% of the 666 donors and used that subset as a discovery cohort. Around 320 gigabases of sequencing data and around 87 million unique TCR sequences were included in an early release covering about 700 HLA-typed donors. In the later analysis, no new phenotypic data were used to find candidate immune exposures; instead, reliance was placed on TCR beta sequences and their occurrence across donors. All discovery cohort repertoires had been generated using a single sequencing platform. Typing coverage differed by locus: A, B, C, DRB1 and DQB1 were typed in about 629-640 donors, DQA1 in roughly 500, DPA1 in some 570, and DPB1 in approximately 450. A few DR-DQ haplotypes were handled as single units for association and clustering because linkage in the cohort was strong. Of the roughly 410 genotyped donors, 81% were placed in the genetic ancestry cluster associated with self-reported Caucasian donors. Alongside the repertoire data, information on donor age, sex, ethnicity and CMV serostatus was compiled. Broader findings and caveats from the paper: In a later analysis, most CMV-associated TCR beta chains were found to appear HLA-restricted, with HLA associations seemingly driven largely by CMV exposure. In both the original and validation cohorts, the classifier was reported to diagnose cytomegalovirus status with high specificity and sensitivity. A later analysis associated 16,951 TCR beta sequences with specific HLA alleles at a false discovery rate of 0.05. In a later analysis, the rate of TCR association differed among HLA loci, with DRB1 alleles having the most associated TCRs and HLA-C alleles having the fewest. The only immune exposure information available for the cohort was CMV serostatus. Correlated functional status among segregating V segments might reflect linkage disequilibrium, but an unknown experimental factor could not be ruled out. According to a later genetic analysis, donors in an Asian-associated ancestry cluster had fewer N-insertions in productive TCRs than the roughly 670-donor mean. In a later analysis, several top co-occurrence clusters were reported to appear linked to parvovirus B19, influenza, CMV and Epstein-Barr virus. The presence/absence analyses assumed that sequencing depth was roughly uniform across donors, and that assumption may not be true. In vitro tests confirmed that a few of the cytomegalovirus-associated TCR beta chains recognize cytomegalovirus antigens. Strong co-occurrence of HLA alleles, especially DR and DQ, made assigning TCR associations to individual alleles difficult. The authors suggested that the approach could potentially be extended to other disease states and immunological phenotypes. In the study, some 160 TCR beta chains were listed as associated with cytomegalovirus. Over 15 rarely observed V segments, including chromosome 9 orphons, were excluded from the earlier analysis of several hundred of the donors because counts were too low. A later genetic analysis associated a missense DCLRE1C variant with V-gene and J-gene trimming of TCR beta chains, and an independent cohort replicated the association. In this cohort, only TCR beta chains were sequenced, and detectable features were limited by the absence of alpha or paired-chain data. A further reported finding was that TCR beta sequences accurately predicted the HLA-A and HLA-B alleles for most subjects in the first cohort. An earlier analysis of approximately 570 of the donors showed that most TCR beta V segments appeared in productive rearrangements either about 87% or about 30% of the time, which broadly matched IMGT annotations. Because HLA typing was unavailable for some donors at each locus, only the typed subset was used in association tests. Compared with equally common non-associated chains, HLA-associated TCR beta chains in a later analysis were more clonally expanded and had lower generation probabilities. Some IMGT-functional V segments, including TRBV6-2 and TRBV6-3, could not be told apart with the 87-base-pair reads, so those segments were excluded. A cluster of highly shared sequence variants was judged likely to represent a technical artifact of the sequencing pipeline. Most TCR sequences were seen in very few donors, while some public TCRs were found in many individuals.

The cohort comprised some 730 healthy bone marrow donors. At the time of sampling, all cohort members were nominally healthy, though unrecorded immune exposures were likely present. The donor tested CMV seronegative, placing the donor among the roughly 400 seronegative members of the cohort. Each donor provided a peripheral blood sample, and peripheral blood mononuclear cells were used for TCR beta sequencing. Genomic DNA extraction from the blood cell samples was performed with the Qiagen DNeasy Blood Extraction Kit. From its cysteine to its phenylalanine, the CDR3 spans 13 amino acids. This entry keeps only the CDR3 DNA: 39 bases, framed from base 1. Clipping removes 7 bases from V and 8 bases from J, with 7 as the unmatched junction base count. CDR1 and CDR2 (MNHEY, SVGAGI) derive from the germline V gene. To prepare the library, the immunoSEQ multiplex PCR assay was applied. The multiplex PCR relied on a mix of 60 forward primers for TCR Vbeta segments and 13 reverse primers for TCR Jbeta segments. A multiplex PCR assay on genomic DNA amplified the CDR3 region of rearranged TCR beta genes. On the Illumina HiSeq System, the amplified TCR beta libraries were sequenced as 87-base-pair reads. The source study handled its data this way. Across the roughly 600 repertoires, a later analysis counted 60 million to 90 million unique TCR beta chains, roughly 11 million of which were shared by at least two donors. To remove PCR and sequencing errors, raw reads were error-corrected and collapsed into unique sequences using a nearest-neighbor algorithm that merged closely related sequences. To assign V, D and J gene segments, CDR3 sequences were aligned to IMGT reference sequences. For a sequence to be retained, a match of at least six nucleotides to both a V gene segment and a J gene segment was required. Rearrangements were called productive when the CDR3 lacked stop codons and stayed in frame with V and J; all others were non-productive. Following IMGT convention, CDR3 was defined as the stretch from the second conserved V-encoded cysteine to the conserved J-encoded phenylalanine. The earlier analysis of 500 to 650 of the donors excluded any sequence lacking an unambiguous match to a single V gene segment. In an earlier analysis of several hundred of the donors, V segments were called functional above 56.7% productive rearrangements and were called segregating when the between-donor standard deviation exceeded 5%. A statistical classification framework was built to diagnose cytomegalovirus status from the catalog of TCR beta chain sequences. In a later analysis, TCR nucleotide sequences were compared against IMGT/GENE-DB human TR gene sequences so that V and J genes could be assigned. Using the TCRdist pipeline, a later analysis assigned CDR3 sequences along with most-parsimonious VDJ recombination scenarios. In a later analysis, each TCR beta chain was defined by its CDR3 amino acid sequence together with its V-gene family, and reads without a unique V-gene family were excluded. To address suspected cross-contamination and a sequencing artifact, a later analysis removed roughly 580 highly shared, low-generation-probability nucleotide sequences. In a later analysis, a clonal expansion index for each public chain was calculated from normalized within-repertoire ranks of inferred template counts. In a later analysis, generation probabilities were computed using a VDJ recombination model fitted to out-of-frame rearrangements, and the results were checked against IGoR. Hypergeometric tests were used in a later analysis to score TCR-TCR, TCR-HLA and TCR-CMV co-occurrence, with a repertoire-size bias correction applied to the TCR pairs. False discovery rates were estimated in a later analysis by permuting HLA or CMV assignments 20 times. A later analysis grouped co-occurring TCRs with DBSCAN, adding TCRdist sequence similarity when clustering within HLA-allele-positive subsets. Co-occurrence clustering excluded repertoires with fewer than 30,000 or more than 120,000 public chains, plus five with anomalous nucleotide sharing. As stored in TCRdb, this immuneACCESS dataset retains in-frame rearrangements with V and J assigned. A fraction of the clones does not appear; measured against another copy, unresolved V genes explain less than half of the discrepancy, and the remainder lacks a known reason. The V and J calls and clone size are taken from that table; D and trimming were inferred from the DNA. The sample profile shows 150,000 to 200,000 clones; about three quarters of them were found once. The ten largest clones take up about 1.5% of the sample.

A word on this clone: No antigen is known for it. Per-base quality was not reported, and no clone a single base away is much larger than it.

This sequence uses TRBV6-5 and TRBJ1-2; TRBD1 aligns with 10 central bases. The receptor was isolated from a woman aged 25 to 39 in good health and CMV-seronegative. Material: PBMCs. The CDR3 protein: CASNFGQGGGYTF. DNA sequence: TGTGCCAGCAACTTCGGACAGGGGGGCGGCTACACCTTC.